This entry concerns a single T cell receptor beta chain. Its antigen target is currently unknown. Per-base qualities were not stored, and no clone one base away is much larger. TCRbeta CDR3 regions were amplified from genomic DNA by means of the immunoSEQ Assay, a bias-controlled multiplex PCR. As for how the authors treated the data: Within the assay, amplification of reference gene primers was used to estimate how many nucleated cells each sample contained. To quantify the absolute abundance of each unique TCRbeta CDR3 rearrangement, sequence reads were collapsed and filtered. For each sample, productive Simpson clonality was calculated as the square root of Simpson's diversity index across productive rearrangements. TCRdb holds this immuneACCESS table with in-frame rearrangements only. Some clones are missing; in checked studies, unresolved V genes explain under half, and the rest has no known cause. That table is the source of V, J and clone size, and D and trimming were worked out from the DNA. A total of fewer than 15,000 clones appear in this sample, around 88% of them only once. Roughly a sixth of the sample belongs to the ten largest clones.

This sample stems from a study of blood T cell repertoires in COVID-19 (dated by TCRdb to the early 2020s). Regarding the study in general: Collaborator samples came from the United States, Italy and Spain and covered acute and convalescent phases of COVID-19. A freely available public database, intended as a resource for researchers studying the immune response to SARS-CoV-2, is where the repertoires were released. The material from the prospective study consisted of cDNA or gDNA derived from T cells, B-cell-depleted T cells, or PBMCs. Subjects who had been exposed to COVID-19, were actively infected with it, or had recovered from it provided the deeply sampled blood TCRbeta repertoires that made up the dataset. Nearly every sample came with metadata listing a de-identified subject ID, COVID-19 status, age in years and sex. Where available, HLA class I and class II types were taken from metadata supplied by the sample provider and were not determined by assay-based typing. Samples were obtained from the ongoing ImmuneRACE study (first 160 participants) and from over 1,000 subjects provided by 6 global collaborators.

Paper-wide results and their limitations: The amount of clinical and demographic metadata varied by source and participant and was provided uncurated.

Each collaborating institution followed its own protocols to collect whole blood in K2EDTA tubes. For TCRbeta analysis, collaborators shipped samples in one of three forms: frozen whole blood, isolated PBMCs, or DNA extracted from either of those sample types. CDR1 and CDR2 are read off the germline V gene (reference sequence) as SEHNR and FQNEAQ. The junction shows trimming of 3 bases on V and 0 bases on J, plus 8 bases between the germline ends. From the cysteine up to the phenylalanine, the CDR3 has a length of 14 residues. Solely the CDR3 DNA is kept, with 42 bases framed from the first base. Sequencing input: peripheral blood. The V and J genes are TRBV7-9 and TRBJ1-2; a tentative D match to TRBD1 spans 6 bases. The receptor comes from a human donor in a cohort sampled during active COVID-19. Here is the DNA: TGTGCCAGCAGCTTGGGGGCAGCTAACTATGGCTACACCTTC. Protein translation: CASSLGAANYGYTF.